This record looks at one T cell receptor (beta chain) sequence and its context. This clonotype was seen ten or more times. No antigen is known for it. Per-base qualities were not stored, and no clone one base away is much larger. Expansion of CD8+CD57+ cells had been shown by flow cytometry in the patients chosen for sequencing. Every patient had severe acquired aplastic anemia, diagnosed using the International Study of Aplastic Anemia and Agranulocytosis and Camitta criteria. At the time blood was sampled, none of the patients had received any therapy. In this study, sorted CD4+ and CD8+ T cells from the blood of healthy subjects and of severe aplastic anemia patients had their TCR repertoires deep-sequenced. Patients were enrolled in the USA under clinicaltrials.gov protocols 00001620, 01623167, 00001397, 00071045, 00081523 and 00961064. Ficoll-Paque density gradient centrifugation was used to isolate peripheral blood mononuclear cells. CD4+ and CD8+ T cells were sorted by FACS or magnetic beads before DNA extraction.

The data originate from a study of CD8+CD57+ T cells in acquired aplastic anemia (dated by TCRdb to the late 2010s). For the wider study: On average, sorted CD4+ and CD8+ cells yielded 3.2 ug of extracted DNA, with a range of 0.2 to 27.4 ug. A CD8+CD57+ expansion meant a frequency higher than the mean frequency seen in healthy subjects. What the study reported, not specific to this receptor: Between patients and healthy controls, no significant difference in CD8+ Simpson's diversity was found (P=0.060). Roughly 30 CD8+ CDR3 sequences were shared between patients and controls but appeared highly expressed in patients and within their immunodominant clones.

The CDR3 contains 17 residues, cysteine and phenylalanine counted. Only CDR3 DNA is held: 51 bases, read in frame from base 1. The germline V gene gives CDR1 as LGHNA and CDR2 as YSLEER. A distance of 9 bases separates the germline ends of V and J, which lose 0 bases and 0 bases respectively. Genomic DNA served as template for TCR beta VDJ combination and CDR3 sequence profiling. An Illumina HiSeq 2000 was the platform used for TCR repertoire sequencing. From the authors' description of their analysis: Repertoires were assessed using TRBV/TRBJ rearrangement plots, CDR3 size and DJ length profiles, and Simpson's diversity index. The immunodominant clone was defined as the most abundant DNA sequence in deep sequencing data. CDR3 amino acid sequences were screened for sharing across subjects and were compared with published repertoires and the VDJdb database. In-frame beta chains were kept once TCRdb had trimmed the public reads at Q25 with fastp and called clones with MiXCR. Here each entry gathers all rows of one CDR3 protein and keeps the most common genes and DNA. Here the V and J calls rest on TCRdb's processing, not on the authors' analysis. The sample profile shows some 150,000 distinct CDR3 sequences; about 54% of them were found once. About 12% of the sample is in the top ten clones.

The source of this sequence is a human donor with aplastic anemia. Rearrangement joined TRBV4-3 to TRBJ2-6; no D gene call is confident. The sample comprised sorted CD4+, CD8+, or CD8+CD57+ T cells (not recorded which) from PBMCs. In nucleotide form, the sequence is TGCGCCAGCAGCCAAGATTGGCTGAACTCTGGGGCCAACGTCCTGACTTTC. Its product reads: CASSQDWLNSGANVLTF.